This TCR beta chain is from a study of T-cell memory formation after mild COVID-19. The study's findings and limits: Those CD4+ clones that contracted were mainly in CM and EM (CD8+ ones in EMRA).

This clonotype was recorded many times. Its target is unknown. V lost 0 bases to trimming and J lost 4 bases, with 7 bases between them. The germline V gene has CDR1 MGHRA and CDR2 YSYEKL. This CDR3 region has 13 residues. The TCR alpha and TCR beta cDNA libraries, bearing sample barcodes and UMIs, were generated by 5'RACE using constant-segment primers. TCRdb re-called the 5' RACE reads with MiXCR, one entry per CDR3 protein. The data contain roughly 600,000 distinct CDR3 sequences, more than 15% of them singletons. The V and J genes are TRBV4-1 and TRBJ2-7; no definite D call. The source material was PBMCs or a T cell subset sorted from them (not recorded which). The source is an adult woman who had mild COVID-19 (a few samples of this study predate the infection). Cell type and time point are not known. The CDR3 here is CASSQDDRYEQYF. The CDR3 DNA sequence: TGCGCCAGCAGCCAAGATGATCGATACGAGCAGTACTTC.